The clone carrying this TCR beta chain occurred many times. The antigen is undetermined. Germline V gene data show CDR1 as PRHDT and CDR2 as FYEKMQ (reference sequence). Trimming shortened V by 0 bases and J by 4 bases, and 15 bases separated the two germline ends. This CDR3 is built from 16 residues. These data belong to a study of T cells in Graves' hyperthyroidism and ophthalmopathy. Each diagnosis drew on symptoms, thyroxine, TRAb, thyroid ultrasound and orbital computed tomography findings. Template material for amplifying TCR beta CDR3 regions consisted of RNA transcripts. Primed by the HTBI set, a first-round RT-PCR was run on the TCR CDR3. TCRdb analysed the multiplex PCR reads with MiXCR anew, one entry per CDR3 protein. The sample contains roughly 380,000 distinct CDR3 sequences, over 15% of which appear only once. Findings and caveats of the study: Among clonotypes expanded in thyroid above 0.001, most were also found in blood. Classification by a 13 V-J model distinguished ophthalmopathy from stable hyperthyroidism.

The sequence was collected from a middle-aged woman with Graves' ophthalmopathy. The V and J genes are TRBV13 and TRBJ1-1; D perhaps matches TRBD1 (6 bases). The sample comprised blood. The CDR3 here is CASSLGLRGGGTEAFF. CDR3 DNA: TGTGCCAGCAGCTTAGGCCTTAGGGGGGGCGGCACTGAAGCTTTCTTT.